The T cell receptor (beta chain) described here comes from a study of human T cells and chemical hapten exposure. This clonotype was counted between two and nine times. The target antigen is unknown. CDR3 length equals 15 residues. The V end lost 5 bases, the J end lost 5 bases, and 16 bases lay between the germline ends. One entry per CDR3 protein results from TCRdb running MiXCR on the RACE reads. This sample yields more than 95,000 distinct CDR3 sequences, of which around 10% are seen a single time; about 1.4% belongs to the top ten. Whole-study findings and limits: Compared to controls, expanded TCRs made significantly more large clusters of similar CDR3s. Expanded TCR counts at PT1 went up together with patch test score, a positive correlation.

Time point described: patch test 1, 2 weeks after DPC sensitization. The treatment denotes: therapeutic diphenylcyclopropenone sensitization with weekly scalp DPC. Investigators collected blood before applying each patch test. V gene TRBV12-3 or TRBV12-4 combines with J gene TRBJ2-1, with a tentative D call TRBD2 (5 bases). This receptor was identified in a woman aged 50 to 65 with alopecia areata. Some clones in this sample may be carry-over from other donors' samples. This material consisted of whole blood, taken in connection with sensitization to the hapten diphenylcyclopropenone (DPC). The CDR3 sequence is CASSPSEGVNNEQFF. CDR3 DNA: TGTGCCAGCAGTCCGAGCGAGGGAGTAAACAATGAGCAGTTCTTC.